This T cell receptor (beta chain) was recovered during a study of graft-versus-host responses after intestinal transplantation. Profiled with immunoSEQ multiplex PCR; TCRdb holds only in-frame clones, not every one. Of some 13,000 clones detected, 35% to 45% appear once; the ten largest clones hold 1.1%. Looked up from germline, CDR1 is SGHDT and CDR2 is YYEEEE. This CDR3 spans 12 amino acids. Trimming cost V 4 bases and J 6 bases, with 11 bases left between them. Source: alloreactive CD4+ T cells from a mixed lymphocyte reaction culture, taken before intestinal transplant. Indicated subset: CFSE-low proliferating T cells sorted from roughly six-day pre-transplant mixed lymphocyte reaction (GvH or HvG direction). This clonotype originated in a human patient who received an intestinal transplant. V and J are TRBV5-6 and TRBJ2-7; D is possibly TRBD1 (5 bases). In DNA form, the CDR3 reads TGTGCCAGCAGCGGGAACAGGCGCGAGCAGTACTTC. Its protein product is CASSGNRREQYF.